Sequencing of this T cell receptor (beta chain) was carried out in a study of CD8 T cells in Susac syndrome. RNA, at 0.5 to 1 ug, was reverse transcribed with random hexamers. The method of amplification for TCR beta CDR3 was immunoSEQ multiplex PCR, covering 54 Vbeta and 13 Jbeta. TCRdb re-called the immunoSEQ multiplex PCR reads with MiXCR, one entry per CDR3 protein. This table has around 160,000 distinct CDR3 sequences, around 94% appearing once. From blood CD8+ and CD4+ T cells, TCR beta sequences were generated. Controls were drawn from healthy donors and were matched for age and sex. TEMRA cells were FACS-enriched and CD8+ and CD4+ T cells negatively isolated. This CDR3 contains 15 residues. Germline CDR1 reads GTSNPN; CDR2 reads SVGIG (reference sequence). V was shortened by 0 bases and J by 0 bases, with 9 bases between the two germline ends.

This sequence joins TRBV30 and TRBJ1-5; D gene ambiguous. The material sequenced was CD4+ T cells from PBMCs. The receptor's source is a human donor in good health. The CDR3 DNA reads TGTGCCTGGAGTGTTAAAAGAATTAGCAATCAGCCCCAGCATTTT. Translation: CAWSVKRISNQPQHF. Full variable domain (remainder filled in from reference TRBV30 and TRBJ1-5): SQTIHQWPATLVQPVGSPLSLECTVEGTSNPNLYWYRQAAGRGLQLLFYSVGIGQISSEVPQNLSASRPQDRQFILSSKKLLLSDSGFYLCAWSVKRISNQPQHFGDGTRLSIL.